The 7 T cell receptor beta chains listed next were all sequenced from one sample in a study of blood T cell repertoires in COVID-19. The table came from immunoSEQ multiplex PCR; TCRdb's copy has only in-frame clones and leaves some out. The table shows tens of thousands of clones, with around 83% occurring only once. The sequenced sample consisted of peripheral blood. The source of these receptors is a man between 50 and 59 years old with active COVID-19.

This clone was picked up one time. The rearrangement links TRBV19 to TRBJ2-2; 7 nucleotides align to TRBD2. Trimming at V came to 3 bases and at J to 6 bases, leaving 10 bases not matched to a gene. CDR3 length equals 16 residues. Germline loops: CDR1 LNHDA, CDR2 SQIVND (reference sequence). For the CDR3, the DNA is TGTGCCAGTAGTATGAAGGCTAGCGGCAAGGCCGGGGAGCTGTTTTTT. Protein product: CASSMKASGKAGELFF.

In its sample, this clone was seen once. The chain couples TRBV19 to TRBJ2-3, with D tentatively TRBD1 (6 bases). CDR3 size: 15 residues. Trimming cost V 3 bases and J 0 bases, with 10 bases left between them. Germline V gene lookup returns CDR1 LNHDA and CDR2 SQIVND (reference sequence). The CDR3 region has the DNA TGTGCCAGTAGTATTAGGACAGCTAGCACAGATACGCAGTATTTT. Encoded protein: CASSIRTASTDTQYF.

This chain connects TRBV6-5 to TRBJ2-3; maybe TRBD1 (5 bases). The germline V and J ends were trimmed by 0 bases and 5 bases, with 9 bases remaining between them. This CDR3 has 14 residues. Germline CDR1 is MNHEY and CDR2 is SVGAGI. For the CDR3, the DNA is TGTGCCAGCAGTTACTCCACAGGTTTAGATACGCAGTATTTT. Translation: CASSYSTGLDTQYF.

The V call is TRBV15, the J call TRBJ2-1, with 14 bases aligning to TRBD2. V lost 5 bases, J lost 0 bases, and 9 bases stayed unmatched. Germline V gives CDR1 LNHNV, CDR2 YYDKDF (reference sequence). The CDR3 is 19 amino acids. This chain's CDR3 is CATSGPGLAGAGSYNEQFF. CDR3 bases: TGTGCCACCAGCGGACCGGGACTAGCGGGAGCGGGCTCCTACAATGAGCAGTTCTTC.

The chain carries TRBV7-2 and TRBJ1-1; TRBD1 matches at 8 bases. Germline V CDR1 and CDR2: SGHTA, FQGNSA. The ends lost 4 bases at V and 4 bases at J; junction bases unmatched: 5. This CDR3 contains 14 residues. As DNA, the CDR3 is TGTGCCAGCAGCTCCTGGACAGGGTCCACTGAAGCTTTCTTT. It encodes CASSSWTGSTEAFF.

The rearrangement uses TRBV7-9 and TRBJ2-3; 8 bases match TRBD2. V was pared by 6 bases and J by 5 bases, with 19 bases of the junction left unmatched. Germline CDR1 SEHNR, CDR2 FQNEAQ (reference sequence). The CDR3 is 18 amino acids. As DNA, the CDR3 is TGTGCCAGCAGACAACCCCTAATCCGAGCGGGGGTGAAAGATACGCAGTATTTT. Translating it yields CASRQPLIRAGVKDTQYF.

The rearrangement uses TRBV30 and TRBJ2-3, with TRBD1 as a possible D gene (6 bases). CDR1 and CDR2 from the germline V gene are GTSNPN and SVGIG (reference sequence). V lost 5 bases and J lost 0, with 15 bases in between. This CDR3 spans 15 amino acids. CDR3 nucleotides: TGTGCCTGGGAAAAGGGGGAATTAAGCACAGATACGCAGTATTTT. This translates into CAWEKGELSTDTQYF.